Listed here are 32 T cell receptor beta chains from one sample, sequenced in a study of CD8+ T cells in alopecia areata. Reverse transcription of extracted RNA yielded cDNA, which provided the sequencing template. Sequencing used immunoSEQ multiplex PCR; TCRdb keeps in-frame clones, though not all of them. This sample carries about 120,000 clones, around 49% of them seen once, and the ten largest clones take roughly 20%. The sequences come from CD8+ T cells sorted from blood, collected at week 0. These receptors were collected from a human donor with alopecia areata.

This clone was counted a few times. This sequence joins TRBV5-6 and TRBJ2-5; 10 bases fit TRBD1. Germline V CDR1 and CDR2: SGHDT, YYEEEE. The CDR3 spans 14 residues. V lost 4 bases to trimming and J lost 7 bases; unmatched junction nucleotides: 7. CDR3 amino acids: CASSIGTGVGTQYF. CDR3 nucleotide sequence: TGTGCCAGCAGCATCGGGACAGGGGTTGGGACCCAGTACTTC.

The chain employs TRBV5-1 and TRBJ1-1; D is unresolved. CDR3 length equals 14 residues. V was clipped by 0 bases and J by 4 bases, with 10 bases between them. In germline, CDR1 is SGHRS, CDR2 YFSETQ. The CDR3 DNA reads TGCGCCAGCAGCTTGGATCTACGGGGCACTGAAGCTTTCTTT. It encodes CASSLDLRGTEAFF. Full variable domain (remainder filled in from reference TRBV5-1 and TRBJ1-1): KAGVTQTPRYLIKTRGQQVTLSCSPISGHRSVSWYQQTPGQGLQFLFEYFSETQRNKGNFPGRFSGRQFSNSRSEMNVSTLELGDSALYLCASSLDLRGTEAFFGQGTRLTVV.

The genes are TRBV7-9 and TRBJ2-3; D is unclear. The ends were cut back, 1 base at V and 2 bases at J, with 13 bases in the middle. The CDR3 sequence is 16 residues long. The germline V gene encodes CDR1 SEHNR and CDR2 FQNEAQ (reference sequence). The CDR3 nucleotides are TGTGCCAGCAGCTTAGAGTTAGGCGAGAACACAGATACGCAGTATTTT. Translating it yields CASSLELGENTDTQYF.

The CDR3 sequence is CAISESGSYNEQFF. CDR3 bases: TGTGCCATCAGTGAGTCTGGTTCCTACAATGAGCAGTTCTTC. The V and J genes are TRBV10-3 and TRBJ2-1; D unresolved. The CDR3 extends over 14 amino acids. The germline V gene has CDR1 ENHRY and CDR2 SYGVKD. With 0 bases removed from V and 1 base from J, the gap between germline ends came to 4 bases.

This chain links TRBV5-6 with TRBJ1-6; D is unresolved. Trimming removed 1 base at V and 8 bases at J, with 7 bases between. This CDR3 has 13 residues. Germline lookup yields CDR1 SGHDT and CDR2 YYEEEE. Written as DNA, the CDR3 is TGTGCCAGCAGCTTGATCGGCCATTCACCCCTCCACTTT. This encodes CASSLIGHSPLHF. The full variable domain, with the rest looked up from reference TRBV5-6 and TRBJ1-6, is DAGVTQSPTHLIKTRGQQVTLRCSPKSGHDTVSWYQQALGQGPQFIFQYYEEEERQRGNFPDRFSGHQFPNYSSELNVNALLLGDSALYLCASSLIGHSPLHFGNGTRLTVT.

This clone has just a few counts. The genes are TRBV10-3 and TRBJ1-1, with a possible D match to TRBD1 (6 bases). Germline V gene lookup returns CDR1 ENHRY and CDR2 SYGVKD. V was cut by 7 bases and J by 4 bases, with 16 bases left in between. This CDR3 is 14 amino acids long. In DNA form, the CDR3 reads TGTGCCATCACCATGGACAGACAAAGCACTGAAGCTTTCTTT. Its translation: CAITMDRQSTEAFF.

The rearrangement joins TRBV15 to TRBJ2-7; D uncertain. CDR3 length equals 14 residues. With 0 bases removed from V and 3 bases from J, the gap between germline ends came to 9 bases. The germline CDR1 and CDR2 sequences are LNHNV and YYDKDF (reference sequence). The CDR3 bases are TGTGCCACCAGCAGAGATCGCCAGGACTACGAGCAGTACTTC. It specifies CATSRDRQDYEQYF.

This chain uses TRBV2 with TRBJ2-3, with TRBD1 as a possible D gene (6 bases). V lost 7 bases to trimming and J lost 0 bases, with 8 bases between them. The CDR3 extends over 13 amino acids. Germline CDR1 reads SNHLY; CDR2 reads FYNNEI. CDR3 sequence reads: CASKGTSTDTQYF. For the CDR3, the DNA is TGTGCCAGCAAGGGGACAAGCACAGATACGCAGTATTTT.

This clone has a count of ten or more. This sequence joins TRBV7-8 and TRBJ1-2; 10 bases are shared with TRBD1. The CDR3 extends over 14 amino acids. Trimming cost V 5 bases and J 6 bases; bases outside gene matches: 6. Germline values: CDR1 SGHVS, CDR2 FQNEAQ. CDR3 amino acids: CASSRDRGKDGYTF. For the CDR3, the DNA is TGTGCCAGCAGCAGGGACAGGGGAAAAGATGGCTACACCTTC. Full variable domain (missing parts from reference TRBV7-8 and TRBJ1-2): GAGVSQSPRYKVAKRGQDVALRCDPISGHVSLFWYQQALGQGPEFLTYFQNEAQLDKSGLPSDRFFAERPEGSVSTLKIQRTQQEDSAVYLCASSRDRGKDGYTFGSGTRLTVV.

This clone showed up just a few times. The genes are TRBV29-1 and TRBJ1-1; D is undetermined. The CDR3 consists of 13 residues. Trimming shortened V by 3 bases and J by 4 bases, and 12 bases separated the two germline ends. Germline lookup yields CDR1 SQVTM and CDR2 ANQGSEA. CDR3 sequence (DNA): TGCAGCGTTGAGAATTCGGTGAGCACTGAAGCTTTCTTT. Its protein product is CSVENSVSTEAFF.

The chain employs TRBV28 and TRBJ1-6; D gene uncertain. Per the germline V gene, CDR1 is MDHEN and CDR2 is SYDVKM. The CDR3 consists of 12 residues. Trimming took off 3 bases at V and 9 bases at J, with 6 bases between the two ends. CDR3 coding DNA: TGTGCCAGCAGTTTGCCCTTTTCACCCCTCCACTTT. Its protein is CASSLPFSPLHF.

In nucleotides, the CDR3 is TGTGCTAGTGGTTTGGACAGCGGAGATACGCAGTATTTT. It codes for CASGLDSGDTQYF. The V and J genes are TRBV12-5 and TRBJ2-3; tentatively, D is TRBD2 (5 bases). V was trimmed by 1 base and J by 5 bases, leaving 7 bases between them. CDR3 length: 13 amino acids. Per germline, CDR1 LGHNT and CDR2 FRNRAP.

The chain carries TRBV27 and TRBJ2-5; tentatively, D is TRBD1 or TRBD2 (5 bases each). CDR1 is MNHEY and CDR2 is SMNVEV in the germline V gene (reference sequence). The CDR3 sequence is 13 residues long. V lost 4 bases, J lost 5 bases, and 11 bases lay in between. CDR3 DNA: TGTGCCAGCAGTTGGGGGTATTCGGAGACCCAGTACTTC. It encodes CASSWGYSETQYF.

The V and J genes are TRBV29-1 and TRBJ1-2, with TRBD1 matching 10 bases. CDR3 length: 14 amino acids. Germline V lookup: CDR1 SQVTM, CDR2 ANQGSEA. The ends lost 3 bases at V and 2 bases at J; junction bases unmatched: 3. CDR3 amino acids: CSVEAGQGNYGYTF. The DNA for the CDR3 is TGCAGCGTTGAGGCGGGACAGGGGAACTATGGCTACACCTTC.

V usage is TRBV19 and J usage is TRBJ2-5, with D possibly TRBD2 on 6 matching bases. There are 15 residues in the CDR3. The germline V gene has CDR1 LNHDA and CDR2 SQIVND (reference sequence). V lost 3 bases and J lost 2, with 13 bases in between. CDR3 amino acids: CASSMRDSLQETQYF. The CDR3 bases are TGTGCCAGTAGTATGCGGGACTCCCTTCAAGAGACCCAGTACTTC.

V is TRBV11-2 and J is TRBJ2-7; D possibly corresponds to TRBD2 (5 bases). CDR1 and CDR2 (germline): SGHAT, FQNNGV. The CDR3 spans 16 residues. The ends were cut back, 1 base at V and 5 bases at J, with 18 bases in the middle. CDR3 in amino acids: CASSLVWANEGDEQYF. As DNA, the CDR3 is TGTGCCAGCAGCTTAGTATGGGCTAATGAGGGCGACGAGCAGTACTTC.

The chain combines TRBV5-6 with TRBJ2-7; D is possibly TRBD1 or TRBD2 (5 bases each). The CDR3 is 14 residues long. Trimming took off 0 bases at V and 0 bases at J, with 7 bases between the two ends. Germline V gene lookup returns CDR1 SGHDT and CDR2 YYEEEE. The CDR3 DNA is TGTGCCAGCAGCTTGGGGGGGAGCTCCTACGAGCAGTACTTC. Its protein is CASSLGGSSYEQYF.

This clone turned up a few times. The chain combines TRBV27 with TRBJ1-5, with 8 positions matching TRBD1. CDR3 length: 16 residues. Trimming cost V 5 bases and J 5 bases; bases outside gene matches: 11. The germline V gene encodes CDR1 MNHEY and CDR2 SMNVEV (reference sequence). The chain's CDR3 is CASSLSGQGGDQPQHF. CDR3 nucleotides: TGTGCCAGCAGTCTCTCCGGACAGGGAGGCGATCAGCCCCAGCATTTT.

V is TRBV7-4 and J is TRBJ2-7; no clear D. The CDR3 totals 17 residues. Trimming left V 0 bases short and J 0 bases short, with 15 bases between. From germline, CDR1 is SGHVT and CDR2 SQSDAQ. CDR3 sequence (DNA): TGTGCCAGCAGCTTAGCGCTAATATGCACCTACTCCTACGAGCAGTACTTC. Translated: CASSLALICTYSYEQYF.

This clone was picked up a small number of times. The rearrangement joins TRBV5-6 to TRBJ1-2; D is unresolved. The CDR3 is made up of 12 amino acids. Germline V gene lookup returns CDR1 SGHDT and CDR2 YYEEEE. V was trimmed by 2 bases and J by 8 bases, leaving 10 bases between them. The CDR3 region is CASSFGVNGYTF. DNA of the CDR3: TGTGCCAGCAGCTTCGGGGTTAACGGCTACACCTTC.

This clone came up a few times. The rearrangement joins TRBV7-2 to TRBJ2-4; D gene ambiguous. This CDR3 region has 14 residues. The V and J ends lost 2 bases and 1 base respectively, with 6 bases between them. The germline V gene encodes CDR1 SGHTA and CDR2 FQGNSA. The CDR3: CASSLWAAKNIQYF. The DNA of the CDR3 is TGTGCCAGCAGCTTATGGGCGGCCAAAAACATTCAGTACTTC.

J is TRBJ1-2 and V is TRBV29-1, with TRBD1 matching 8 bases. CDR3 length equals 11 residues. V trimming: 7 bases; J trimming: 6 bases; junction bases outside the gene matches: 4. Germline CDR1 SQVTM, CDR2 ANQGSEA. CDR3: CSGVGQDGYTF. CDR3 sequence (DNA): TGCAGCGGGGTGGGACAGGATGGCTACACCTTC.

This clone was recorded a few times. V usage is TRBV4-1 and J usage is TRBJ2-5, with D hard to call. The CDR3 has 14 amino acids. Germline CDR1 and CDR2: MGHRA and YSYEKL. Deletions cut 2 bases from V and 7 bases from J, with 14 bases between. The CDR3 sequence: CASSQNPSTATQYF. CDR3 nucleotide sequence: TGCGCCAGCAGCCAAAACCCCTCAACAGCGACCCAGTACTTC.

The chain links TRBV9 to TRBJ1-2; tentative D call: TRBD1 (6 bases). CDR1 and CDR2 (germline): SGDLS, YYNGEE. The CDR3 extends over 12 amino acids. The V end lost 3 bases, the J end lost 8 bases, and 11 bases lay between the germline ends. CDR3 nucleotides: TGTGCCAGCAGCGCCCCAGGGGCGGGCTACACCTTC. It is translated as CASSAPGAGYTF.

The rearrangement uses TRBV6-4 and TRBJ1-4; D remains ambiguous. V lost 6 bases to trimming and J lost 8 bases, with 16 bases between them. The CDR3 runs 14 residues. Germline V gives CDR1 MRHNA, CDR2 SNTAGT. The CDR3 bases are TGTGCCAGCAGAGATAAGGCGTTCTCCGAAAAACTGTTTTTT. Translating it yields CASRDKAFSEKLFF.

This rearrangement joins TRBV29-1 to TRBJ1-3; 9 nucleotides align to TRBD1. Germline V lookup: CDR1 SQVTM, CDR2 ANQGSEA. This CDR3 region has 17 residues. J lost 4 bases, V lost 3 bases, and 13 bases had no gene match. The CDR3 DNA is TGCAGCGTTGAGGGGACAGGGAAGAGTCGCTCCGGAAACACCATATATTTT. It is translated as CSVEGTGKSRSGNTIYF.

This clone was picked up a small number of times. J is TRBJ2-1 and V is TRBV6-4; D might be TRBD2 (7 bases). Trimming removed 3 bases from V and 8 bases from J, with 17 bases in between. Germline values: CDR1 MRHNA, CDR2 SNTAGT. The CDR3 runs to 15 residues. The CDR3 region is CASSDVGGAGDEQFF. CDR3 nucleotide sequence: TGTGCCAGCAGTGATGTGGGGGGGGCCGGCGATGAGCAGTTCTTC.

This clone was counted between two and nine times. V and J are TRBV4-3 and TRBJ1-4; D is perhaps TRBD1 (5 bases). Germline CDR1 LGHNA, CDR2 YSLEER. This CDR3 spans 13 amino acids. The V and J ends lost 1 base and 7 bases respectively, with 7 bases between them. CDR3: CASSQVDSEKLFF. The CDR3 region has the DNA TGCGCCAGCAGCCAAGTTGACAGTGAAAAACTGTTTTTT.

The V gene is TRBV4-1, the J gene TRBJ2-3, with D uncertain. Germline values: CDR1 MGHRA, CDR2 YSYEKL. CDR3 length equals 16 residues. V was trimmed by 5 bases and J by 2 bases, leaving 17 bases between them. CDR3 in amino acids: CASSEIGSIPTDTQYF. CDR3 sequence (DNA): TGCGCCAGCAGCGAGATCGGCTCTATCCCCACAGATACGCAGTATTTT.

CDR3 DNA: TGTGCCAGCAATGGGGGGGTTAGCATGAACACTGAAGCTTTCTTT. It yields the protein CASNGGVSMNTEAFF. The V gene is TRBV2, the J gene TRBJ1-1, with a possible D match to TRBD1 (5 bases). V lost 7 bases and J 0 bases, leaving 15 bases between the germline ends. CDR3 size: 15 residues. The germline V gene encodes CDR1 SNHLY and CDR2 FYNNEI.

The chain is built from TRBV13 and TRBJ2-3, with D possibly TRBD1 on 6 matching bases. This CDR3 is 17 amino acids long. Germline CDR1 is PRHDT and CDR2 is FYEKMQ (reference sequence). Trimming removed 5 bases at V and 6 bases at J, with 24 bases between. The CDR3 DNA reads TGTGCCAGCAGCCTGAAACAGGACGGACAGAGCTGGGATACGCAGTATTTT. Protein: CASSLKQDGQSWDTQYF.

The CDR3 region is CASGLGGASYGEQFF. In DNA form, the CDR3 reads TGTGCCAGCGGTCTGGGCGGGGCGTCCTACGGGGAGCAGTTCTTC. The chain carries TRBV6-5 and TRBJ2-1, with D possibly TRBD2 on 6 matching bases. This CDR3 contains 15 residues. Germline lookup yields CDR1 MNHEY and CDR2 SVGAGI. The V gene lost 8 bases and the J gene lost 10 bases, with 24 bases spanning the gap.